Following are 3 T cell receptor beta chains from one sample sequenced in a study of T cells in Graves' hyperthyroidism and ophthalmopathy. The investigators amplified TCR beta CDR3 regions from RNA transcripts. The TCR CDR3 was amplified in a first-round RT-PCR using the HTBI primer set. TCRdb re-called the multiplex PCR reads through MiXCR, storing one row per CDR3 protein. The sample gives over 150,000 distinct CDR3 sequences, roughly 17% of which show up once; approximately 56% is in the top ten. The sequenced sample was blood. These receptors all stem from a woman between 45 and 60 years old with Graves' hyperthyroidism.

The table lists this clonotype with many counts. This sequence joins TRBV29-1 and TRBJ2-7, with 13 bases matching TRBD2. The trim removed 6 bases at V and 3 bases at J, leaving 2 bases unmatched. Germline CDR1 reads SQVTM; CDR2 reads ANQGSEA. The CDR3 is 13 amino acids. The CDR3, as DNA: TGCAGCGTGGGACTAGCGGGAAACTACGAGCAGTACTTC. This codes for CSVGLAGNYEQYF.

This clonotype was recorded many times. The J gene is TRBJ1-2, the V gene TRBV7-9; D perhaps matches TRBD1 (6 bases). CDR3 length: 12 residues. Germline V gene data show CDR1 as SEHNR and CDR2 as FQNEAQ (reference sequence). Trimming shortened V by 5 bases and J by 4 bases, and 8 bases separated the two germline ends. The CDR3 nucleotides are TGTGCCAGCAGCCTACAGGGCTATGGCTACACCTTC. Translating gives CASSLQGYGYTF.

This clonotype was recorded a few times. The chain uses TRBV29-1 and TRBJ2-3; 13 nucleotides agree with TRBD2. The CDR3 loop spans 14 amino acids. J lost 2 bases, V lost 7 bases, and 3 bases had no gene match. The germline V gene has CDR1 SQVTM and CDR2 ANQGSEA. The CDR3 is CSGGTSGTTDTQYF. The CDR3 bases are TGCAGCGGAGGGACTAGCGGGACCACAGATACGCAGTATTTT.